The T cell receptor beta chain under discussion was sequenced for a study of blood T cells in healthy people across ages. For the second PCR, which ran for about 6 to 11 cycles, a sample-barcoded 5' primer and a J-beta primer mix were used. TCRdb called the 5' RACE reads again in MiXCR, with one record for every CDR3 protein. The sample holds about 720,000 distinct CDR3 sequences, around 25% seen once. This clonotype has a handful of counts. The CDR3 loop spans 15 amino acids. With V trimmed by 5 bases and J by 2 bases, 6 bases remained unmatched. The germline CDR1 and CDR2 sequences are MNHEY and SVGEGT. Another study also made use of these data, one on T cells of mothers and their children. That source reports: Slightly, though not significantly, more overlap was seen in related than in unrelated mother-child pairs. Not a single persistent microchimeric T cell clone was detected.

The chain is built from TRBV6-2 or TRBV6-3 and TRBJ2-5, with 9 bases aligning to TRBD2. The sequenced material came from blood. This receptor was obtained from a boy between 5 and 17 years old in good health. The CDR3, as DNA: TGTGCCAGCAGTACCCTGACTAGCGGACAAGAGACCCAGTACTTC. This codes for CASSTLTSGQETQYF.